This entry lists 17 T cell receptor beta chains sequenced from one sample in a study of vaccination effects on CD4 cells after COVID-19. Within the ViraFEST assay, antigen-specific CD4+ T cells underwent expansion with viral peptide pools prior to sequencing. Subsequent to a culture period of more than 9 days, CD4+ T cells were isolated. Measured with immunoSEQ multiplex PCR; TCRdb has only the in-frame clones, and not every one. In the table there are approximately 82,000 clones, 60% to 80% of which are singletons. No antigen has been assigned to these receptors. Sequences were derived from CD4+ T cells from PBMCs cultured with HCoV-229E spike peptides, sampled before COVID-19 vaccination. Source of these receptors: a human donor who received a COVID-19 vaccine.

The V gene is TRBV9, the J gene TRBJ2-3; 7 bases fit TRBD2. This CDR3 contains 13 residues. The V segment lost 3 bases and the J segment 10 bases; nucleotides outside the gene matches: 8. Looked up from germline, CDR1 is SGDLS and CDR2 is YYNGEE. The CDR3 loop is CASSATSERSQYF. CDR3 bases: TGTGCCAGCAGCGCCACTAGCGAAAGGTCGCAGTATTTT.

Only one count was recorded for this clone. The chain recombines TRBV11-1 with TRBJ2-2; 7 bases align to TRBD2. V gave up 5 bases and J gave up 6 bases; unmatched junction bases: 6. The CDR3 totals 14 residues. CDR1 is SGHAT and CDR2 is FQDESV in the germline V gene (reference sequence). The CDR3 sequence: CASSPGRAPGELFF. CDR3 nucleotides: TGTGCCAGCAGCCCAGGGAGGGCCCCCGGGGAGCTGTTTTTT. Drawing the rest from reference TRBV11-1 and TRBJ2-2, the complete variable domain is EAEVAQSPRYKITEKSQAVAFWCDPISGHATLYWYRQILGQGPELLVQFQDESVVDDSQLPKDRFSAERLKGVDSTLKIQPAELGDSAMYLCASSPGRAPGELFFGEGSRLTVL.

The chain carries TRBV18 and TRBJ1-1; D gene ambiguous. CDR1 and CDR2 from the germline V gene are KGHSH and LQKENI. This CDR3 spans 12 amino acids. V dropped 4 bases and J dropped 1 base, with 4 bases sitting between them. Written as DNA, the CDR3 is TGTGCCAGCTCACACCCGAACACTGAAGCTTTCTTT. Translated: CASSHPNTEAFF.

V usage is TRBV2 and J usage is TRBJ1-6; no definite D call. The germline V gene encodes CDR1 SNHLY and CDR2 FYNNEI. This CDR3 has 15 residues. V was clipped by 4 bases and J by 6 bases, with 13 bases between them. CDR3 DNA sequence: TGTGCCAGCAGTGCCTACCTTAGGAGTAATTCACCCCTCCACTTT. As protein: CASSAYLRSNSPLHF. The full variable domain, rest sourced from reference TRBV2 and TRBJ1-6, is EPEVTQTPSHQVTQMGQEVILRCVPISNHLYFYWYRQILGQKVEFLVSFYNNEISEKSEIFDDQFSVERPDGSNFTLKIRSTKLEDSAMYFCASSAYLRSNSPLHFGNGTRLTVT.

The rearrangement uses TRBV18 and TRBJ2-4; D possibly corresponds to TRBD2 (5 bases). The CDR3 has 16 residues. V was clipped by 3 bases and J by 0 bases, with 12 bases between them. Germline V gene sequence: CDR1 KGHSH, CDR2 LQKENI. The DNA for the CDR3 is TGTGCCAGCTCACCGGGGAGCGCTCTAGCCAAAAACATTCAGTACTTC. Amino acids: CASSPGSALAKNIQYF.

The chain combines TRBV7-6 with TRBJ2-2; 8 positions match TRBD1. CDR1 SGHVS and CDR2 FNYEAQ come from the germline V gene. This CDR3 is built from 15 residues. V lost 0 bases and J lost 7; bases outside the gene matches: 4. Written as DNA, the CDR3 is TGTGCCAGCAGCTTAGCAACAGGGGGAGGCGGGGAGCTGTTTTTT. Encoded protein: CASSLATGGGGELFF. The complete variable domain, with remaining parts taken from reference TRBV7-6 and TRBJ2-2, reads GAGVSQSPRYKVTKRGQDVALRCDPISGHVSLYWYRQALGQGPEFLTYFNYEAQQDKSGLPNDRFSAERPEGSISTLTIQRTEQRDSAMYRCASSLATGGGGELFFGEGSRLTVL.

The rearrangement uses TRBV6-6 and TRBJ2-7; D may be TRBD2 (5 bases). The germline CDR1 and CDR2 sequences are MNHNY and SVGAGI (reference sequence). The CDR3 runs 15 residues. With 0 bases removed from V and 2 bases from J, the gap between germline ends came to 11 bases. The CDR3 reads CASSYSEAIPYEQYV. The CDR3 nucleotides are TGTGCCAGCAGTTACTCGGAGGCAATACCCTACGAGCAGTACGTC.

The chain has TRBV7-2 and TRBJ1-6; 7 bases map to TRBD1. Germline V CDR1 and CDR2: SGHTA, FQGNSA. The CDR3 is 15 residues long. The V gene end was trimmed by 3 bases and the J gene end by 3 bases; junction bases not matched to a gene: 2. The CDR3 DNA reads as TGTGCCAGCAGCTTCCGACAGGGCTATAATTCACCCCTCCACTTT. Translating it yields CASSFRQGYNSPLHF. Complete variable domain (other parts from reference TRBV7-2 and TRBJ1-6): GAGVSQSPSNKVTEKGKDVELRCDPISGHTALYWYRQSLGQGLEFLIYFQGNSAPDKSGLPSDRFSAERTGGSVSTLTIQRTQQEDSAVYLCASSFRQGYNSPLHFGNGTRLTVT.

The V call is TRBV6-2 or TRBV6-3, the J call TRBJ2-1; the match to TRBD2 covers 9 bases. The CDR3 contains 16 residues. In germline, CDR1 is MNHEY, CDR2 SVGEGT. V lost 6 bases, J lost 8 bases, and 14 bases stayed unmatched. CDR3 in DNA: TGTGCCAGCAGCCCCGGAGGGCGGGGGGGCCTTCATGAGCAGTTCTTC. It translates to CASSPGGRGGLHEQFF.

There are a few counts of this clone. This chain joins TRBV29-1 and TRBJ2-2; tentatively, D is TRBD2 (6 bases). Germline V gene lookup returns CDR1 SQVTM and CDR2 ANQGSEA. The CDR3 runs 14 residues. V was shortened by 3 bases and J by 7 bases, with 15 bases between the two germline ends. The CDR3 region is CSVDVSGEVGELFF. CDR3 DNA sequence: TGCAGCGTTGATGTTAGTGGGGAGGTCGGGGAGCTGTTTTTT.

The V and J genes are TRBV28 and TRBJ2-3, with D maybe TRBD2 (7 bases). The germline V gene has CDR1 MDHEN and CDR2 SYDVKM. CDR3 size: 14 residues. V gave up 2 bases and J gave up 7 bases, with 13 bases separating them. DNA of the CDR3: TGTGCCAGCAGTTTAAGGGGGGGCCAGAATACGCAGTATTTT. It encodes CASSLRGGQNTQYF.

The V and J genes are TRBV5-6 and TRBJ1-2; D possibly corresponds to TRBD1 (6 bases). Trimming took off 5 bases at V and 7 bases at J, with 12 bases between the two ends. The CDR3 length is 12 residues. Germline CDR1 and CDR2: SGHDT and YYEEEE. The CDR3 DNA reads as TGTGCCAGCAGTCCAGGGGCTACTGGCTACACCTTC. This translates into CASSPGATGYTF.

The sample holds a few counts of this clone. The V and J genes are TRBV9 and TRBJ1-2; 8 nucleotides match TRBD1. After removal of 0 bases from V and 4 bases from J, the junction contained 2 bases not matched to a gene. The V gene's germline CDR1 is SGDLS and CDR2 YYNGEE. This CDR3 contains 14 residues. The CDR3 DNA reads as TGTGCCAGCAGCGTAGATGACAGGGGCTATGGCTACACCTTC. Translation: CASSVDDRGYGYTF. Full variable domain (rest looked up from reference TRBV9 and TRBJ1-2): DSGVTQTPKHLITATGQRVTLRCSPRSGDLSVYWYQQSLDQGLQFLIQYYNGEERAKGNILERFSAQQFPDLHSELNLSSLELGDSALYFCASSVDDRGYGYTFGSGTRLTVV.

This chain uses TRBV7-3 with TRBJ2-5; weak D call: TRBD2 (5 bases). V was trimmed by 1 base and J by 5 bases, leaving 14 bases between them. This CDR3 contains 15 residues. CDR1 is SGHTA and CDR2 is FQGTGA in the germline V gene. The CDR3 region is CASSLRGSSGETQYF. The CDR3 coding sequence is TGTGCCAGCAGCTTAAGAGGATCTTCGGGGGAGACCCAGTACTTC.

The genes are TRBV14 and TRBJ1-1, with unresolved D. CDR3 length: 13 amino acids. V was shortened by 4 bases and J by 3 bases, with 9 bases between the two germline ends. Germline V lookup: CDR1 SGHDN, CDR2 FVKESK. CDR3: CASSPDLYTEAFF. CDR3 nucleotides: TGTGCCAGCAGCCCAGATCTGTACACTGAAGCTTTCTTT.

The J gene is TRBJ2-6, the V gene TRBV27; possible D gene TRBD2, 5 bases. The CDR3 contains 17 residues. The V end lost 6 bases, the J end lost 0 bases, and 15 bases lay between the germline ends. Germline loops: CDR1 MNHEY, CDR2 SMNVEV (reference sequence). DNA for the CDR3: TGTGCCAGCAGGGAGGTGAGAGGCAACTCTGGGGCCAACGTCCTGACTTTC. It encodes CASREVRGNSGANVLTF.

The rearrangement joins TRBV2 to TRBJ2-7; 7 bases agree with TRBD1. Germline values: CDR1 SNHLY, CDR2 FYNNEI. The CDR3 runs 15 residues. With 6 bases clipped from V and 2 bases from J, the junction kept 10 bases outside the gene matches. CDR3: CASSVDRALTYEQYV. CDR3 DNA sequence: TGTGCCAGCAGCGTTGACAGGGCCCTGACCTACGAGCAGTACGTC.